The next 31 T cell receptor beta chains were all read from a single sample in a study of T cells after posttransplantation cyclophosphamide (dated by TCRdb to 2016 to 2017). Library construction relied on the immunoSEQ multiplex PCR assay. The table comes from immuneACCESS by way of TCRdb, which keeps in-frame sequences with V and J called. Part of the clones is missing from these tables; in studies checked, under half for an unresolved V gene and the rest for unknown reasons. Here the sample lists over 20,000 clones, none seen once only. Approximately 1.5% of the sample lies in the top ten. Source material: PBMCs. These TCRs come from a man aged 50-59 years in good health, CMV-negative, and a related stem cell transplant donor.

This clone was picked up many times. The chain employs TRBV25-1 and TRBJ2-1; 9 bases map to TRBD2. V was pared by 0 bases and J by 7 bases, with 4 bases of the junction left unmatched. Germline CDR1 is MGHDK and CDR2 is SYGVNS. CDR3 length equals 15 residues. The DNA of the CDR3 is TGTGCCAGCAGTGAATATAATAGCGGGGGAAATGAGCAGTTCTTC. Protein sequence: CASSEYNSGGNEQFF.

In its sample, this clone was seen many times. The chain carries TRBV11-3 and TRBJ1-1; D unclear. Trimming left V 5 bases short and J 1 base short, with 11 bases between. The CDR3 runs to 14 residues. The germline V gene has CDR1 SGHNT and CDR2 YENEEA. This CDR3 is CASSTTGANTEAFF. The CDR3 region has the DNA TGTGCCAGCAGCACGACTGGTGCGAACACTGAAGCTTTCTTT.

This clone was found many times. The rearrangement uses TRBV5-1 and TRBJ1-1; 7 bases align to TRBD1. J gave up 0 bases and V 6 bases, and 5 bases lay outside the gene matches. This CDR3 has 14 amino acids. Germline values: CDR1 SGHRS, CDR2 YFSETQ. DNA for the CDR3: TGCGCCAGCAAGGGGGCGAGCATGAACACTGAAGCTTTCTTT. Translated, it gives CASKGASMNTEAFF.

This clone was detected many times. J is TRBJ2-1 and V is TRBV6-4; D is unclear. V lost 0 bases, J lost 0 bases, and 9 bases lay in between. Germline CDR1 and CDR2: MRHNA and SNTAGT. CDR3 length equals 16 residues. The CDR3 loop is CASSDSAAHSYNEQFF. CDR3 nucleotide sequence: TGTGCCAGCAGTGACTCGGCGGCTCACTCCTACAATGAGCAGTTCTTC.

The table lists this clone with many counts. The chain couples TRBV7-6 to TRBJ2-6; TRBD2 matches at 9 bases. Germline lookup yields CDR1 SGHVS and CDR2 FNYEAQ. V lost 2 bases to trimming and J lost 0 bases; unmatched junction nucleotides: 5. This CDR3 is built from 18 residues. CDR3 DNA sequence: TGTGCCAGCAGCTTATGGCTAGCGGGGCACTCTGGGGCCAACGTCCTGACTTTC. It is translated as CASSLWLAGHSGANVLTF.

This clone appeared many times. The rearrangement uses TRBV27 and TRBJ1-2, with a tentative D call TRBD1 (5 bases). V dropped 2 bases and J dropped 3 bases, with 10 bases sitting between them. CDR1 and CDR2 from the germline V gene are MNHEY and SMNVEV (reference sequence). There are 14 residues in the CDR3. The CDR3 DNA sequence: TGTGCCAGCAGTTTAGGGGGGGGTCACTATGGCTACACCTTC. It is translated as CASSLGGGHYGYTF.

This clone was found many times. The rearrangement uses TRBV5-1 and TRBJ2-7; possible D gene TRBD1, 5 bases. The CDR3 extends over 15 amino acids. V dropped 2 bases and J dropped 3 bases, with 15 bases sitting between them. Germline V lookup: CDR1 SGHRS, CDR2 YFSETQ. This CDR3 reads CASSLGALPNYEQYF. CDR3 nucleotides: TGCGCCAGCAGCTTAGGGGCTCTCCCCAACTACGAGCAGTACTTC.

This clone showed up many times. The J gene is TRBJ1-4, the V gene TRBV4-1; no clear D. Germline V gene data show CDR1 as MGHRA and CDR2 as YSYEKL. Trimming removed 0 bases from V and 0 bases from J, with 14 bases in between. CDR3 length: 18 amino acids. The CDR3 bases are TGCGCCAGCAGCCAAGACCAAGACACCGTTGCAACTAATGAAAAACTGTTTTTT. Protein sequence: CASSQDQDTVATNEKLFF.

The table lists this clone with many counts. This sequence may be a read error, since a much larger clone differs from it by one base. Other DNA sequences of this sample code for an identical CDR3. The chain employs TRBV6-4 and TRBJ2-3; 11 bases map to TRBD2. The CDR3 runs 15 residues. CDR1 MRHNA and CDR2 SNTAGT come from the germline V gene. The trim removed 0 bases at V and 4 bases at J, leaving 0 bases unmatched. CDR3 bases: TGTGCCAGCAGTGACTCTAGCGGGGGGGCAGATACGCAGTATTTT. It codes for CASSDSSGGADTQYF.

This clone was counted ten times or more. The chain uses TRBV7-8 and TRBJ2-1; TRBD1 might be the D (6 bases). CDR3 length equals 13 residues. The V end was cut by 5 bases, the J end by 6 bases, with 11 bases between. Germline assignment: CDR1 SGHVS and CDR2 FQNEAQ. This chain's CDR3 is CASSLGQSNEQFF. DNA for the CDR3: TGTGCCAGCAGCCTCGGACAGTCCAATGAGCAGTTCTTC.

Ten or more counts support this clone. J is TRBJ2-3 and V is TRBV5-1, with D perhaps TRBD2 (6 bases). Germline assignment: CDR1 SGHRS and CDR2 YFSETQ. CDR3 length: 14 amino acids. V lost 1 base and J lost 0, with 6 bases in between. CDR3 in DNA: TGCGCCAGCAGCTTGCGGGGGAGCACAGATACGCAGTATTTT. Its translation is CASSLRGSTDTQYF.

This clone was detected ten times or more. The V and J genes are TRBV28 and TRBJ1-5; D is perhaps TRBD1 (5 bases). CDR1 and CDR2 from the germline V gene are MDHEN and SYDVKM. Deletions cut 3 bases from V and 0 bases from J, with 18 bases between. CDR3 length: 18 residues. This CDR3 is CASSFGGLPRYSNQPQHF. Here the CDR3 DNA reads TGTGCCAGCAGTTTCGGGGGACTCCCCCGCTATAGCAATCAGCCCCAGCATTTT. Complete variable domain (other parts from reference TRBV28 and TRBJ1-5): DVKVTQSSRYLVKRTGEKVFLECVQDMDHENMFWYRQDPGLGLRLIYFSYDVKMKEKGDIPEGYSVSREKKERFSLILESASTNQTSMYLCASSFGGLPRYSNQPQHFGDGTRLSIL.

This clone was picked up many times. CDR3 DNA sequence: TGTGCCAGCAGTCTCCGTCCGGCAGGGGCCCTTAGCCCACGCTTCTCTGGAAACACCATATATTTT. Protein sequence: CASSLRPAGALSPRFSGNTIYF. The chain couples TRBV7-6 to TRBJ1-3; D possibly corresponds to TRBD1 (6 bases). This CDR3 is 22 amino acids long. Trimming removed 6 bases at V and 0 bases at J, with 33 bases between. Germline CDR1 reads SGHVS; CDR2 reads FNYEAQ.

This clone was seen repeatedly, ten times or more. The gene calls are TRBV7-9 and TRBJ2-1; a possible D gene is TRBD1 (6 bases). The V gene lost 3 bases and the J gene lost 6 bases, with 12 bases spanning the gap. CDR3 length: 14 residues. Per the germline V gene, CDR1 is SEHNR and CDR2 is FQNEAQ (reference sequence). CDR3 coding DNA: TGTGCCAGCAGCTTTAGACAGGTCGGCAATGAGCAGTTCTTC. Protein: CASSFRQVGNEQFF.

The V and J genes are TRBV6-1 and TRBJ1-1, with 7 bases matching TRBD1. Germline V gene data show CDR1 as MNHNS and CDR2 as SASEGT. After removal of 5 bases from V and 5 bases from J, the junction contained 2 bases not matched to a gene. This CDR3 contains 12 residues. The CDR3 spells CASSQTGTEAFF. CDR3 coding DNA: TGTGCCAGCAGTCAGACAGGGACTGAAGCTTTCTTT.

In its sample, this clone was seen many times. This chain joins TRBV5-1 and TRBJ2-1, with 8 bases identical to TRBD2. With 0 bases clipped from V and 7 bases from J, the junction kept 6 bases outside the gene matches. The CDR3 is 15 amino acids. Germline lookup yields CDR1 SGHRS and CDR2 YFSETQ. The CDR3 nucleotides are TGCGCCAGCAGCTTGGCCAATCAGCGGGGGAATGAGCAGTTCTTC. Protein: CASSLANQRGNEQFF.

This clone was seen ten or more times. This chain connects TRBV5-1 to TRBJ1-4; 10 bases are shared with TRBD1. This CDR3 region has 16 residues. Trimming cost V 3 bases and J 8 bases; bases outside gene matches: 10. Germline CDR1 and CDR2: SGHRS and YFSETQ. In DNA, the CDR3 is TGCGCCAGCAGCTCGGGGACAGGGGCCGAAGTGGAAAAACTGTTTTTT. Residues: CASSSGTGAEVEKLFF.

This clone was found many times. This chain links TRBV19 with TRBJ2-3; weak D call: TRBD1 (6 bases). V dropped 4 bases and J dropped 2 bases, with 13 bases sitting between them. Germline CDR1 reads LNHDA; CDR2 reads SQIVND (reference sequence). The length of the CDR3 is 15 residues. The CDR3 DNA is TGTGCCAGTAGTACCCAGGGGTGGTCCACAGATACGCAGTATTTT. It codes for CASSTQGWSTDTQYF.

Many counts were recorded for this clone. The V gene is TRBV10-2, the J gene TRBJ2-1, with D possibly being TRBD2 (5 bases). With 4 bases removed from V and 10 bases from J, the gap between germline ends came to 8 bases. Germline V lookup: CDR1 WSHSY, CDR2 SAAADI. The CDR3 runs to 11 residues. The CDR3, as DNA: TGCGCCAGCAGTGGGGCTAGCGAGCAGTTCTTC. It codes for CASSGASEQFF.

The sample holds many counts of this clone. V is TRBV19 and J is TRBJ1-1, with D perhaps matching TRBD1 (5 bases). This CDR3 region has 15 residues. The V end lost 6 bases, the J end lost 1 base, and 15 bases lay between the germline ends. CDR1 and CDR2 from the germline V gene are LNHDA and SQIVND (reference sequence). In DNA form, the CDR3 reads TGTGCCAGTAGGGGAGGGGTTCAGTCGAACACTGAAGCTTTCTTT. Translated: CASRGGVQSNTEAFF.

This clone was seen at least ten times. The chain is built from TRBV13 and TRBJ2-3, with TRBD1 matching over 8 bases. Trimming took 10 bases from V and 3 from J; bases not matched to a gene: 12. This CDR3 has 15 residues. The germline CDR1 and CDR2 sequences are PRHDT and FYEKMQ (reference sequence). For the CDR3, the DNA is TGTGCCACCCTAATGAGGACAGGGTTTACAGATACGCAGTATTTT. Protein sequence: CATLMRTGFTDTQYF.

This clone appeared many times. The rearrangement uses TRBV5-1 and TRBJ1-2; D not resolved. The CDR3 length is 13 residues. V was shortened by 4 bases and J by 7 bases, with 14 bases between the two germline ends. Germline lookup yields CDR1 SGHRS and CDR2 YFSETQ. The CDR3 nucleotides are TGCGCCAGCAGCGCCGGGTCCCAGAGTGGCTACACCTTC. Translating gives CASSAGSQSGYTF.

Ten or more counts support this clone. This chain links TRBV5-1 with TRBJ2-1; possible D gene TRBD2, 7 bases. CDR3 length equals 17 residues. Germline loops: CDR1 SGHRS, CDR2 YFSETQ. V was pared by 3 bases and J by 3 bases, with 19 bases between. The CDR3 region is CASSWGGGTNNYNEQFF. CDR3 nucleotides: TGCGCCAGCAGCTGGGGGGGCGGGACTAACAACTACAATGAGCAGTTCTTC. The full variable domain, completed using reference TRBV5-1 and TRBJ2-1, is KAGVTQTPRYLIKTRGQQVTLSCSPISGHRSVSWYQQTPGQGLQFLFEYFSETQRNKGNFPGRFSGRQFSNSRSEMNVSTLELGDSALYLCASSWGGGTNNYNEQFFGPGTRLTVL.

This clone was recorded many times. The V call is TRBV6-6, the J call TRBJ2-7; D is ambiguous. The CDR3 extends over 12 amino acids. Germline CDR1 is MNHNY and CDR2 is SVGAGI (reference sequence). V lost 2 bases and J lost 5, with 7 bases in between. The CDR3 DNA is TGTGCCAGCAGTTACGTTCCTGACGAGCAGTACTTC. This encodes CASSYVPDEQYF.

This clone has ten or more counts. The chain employs TRBV6-4 and TRBJ2-3, with TRBD2 matching over 7 bases. The CDR3 extends over 14 amino acids. Germline trimming cut 0 bases from V and 4 bases from J; bases unmatched to any gene: 1. Per the germline V gene, CDR1 is MRHNA and CDR2 is SNTAGT. The CDR3 DNA reads TGTGCCAGCAGTGACTCGGCGGGAGCAGATACGCAGTATTTT. It specifies CASSDSAGADTQYF.

This clone was counted at least ten times. The J gene is TRBJ2-7, the V gene TRBV5-1, with D tentatively TRBD1 (5 bases). Between the trimmed V and J ends, which lost 4 bases and 5 bases, there was a span of 16 bases. Germline assignment: CDR1 SGHRS and CDR2 YFSETQ. CDR3 length: 14 amino acids. CDR3 region: CASSPLSGYNEQYF. The DNA of the CDR3 is TGCGCCAGCAGCCCCCTTTCAGGGTACAACGAGCAGTACTTC.

This clone was seen ten or more times. V and J are TRBV5-4 and TRBJ2-4; a weak D match, TRBD1 (6 bases). Deletions cut 3 bases from V and 1 base from J, with 11 bases between. This CDR3 has 15 residues. Germline loops: CDR1 SGHNT, CDR2 YYREEE (reference sequence). The DNA of the CDR3 is TGTGCCAGCAGCTCAACCACAGGGGCCAAAAACATTCAGTACTTC. This gives the protein CASSSTTGAKNIQYF. Full variable domain (outside the CDR3, taken from reference TRBV5-4 and TRBJ2-4): ETGVTQSPTHLIKTRGQQVTLRCSSQSGHNTVSWYQQALGQGPQFIFQYYREEENGRGNFPPRFSGLQFPNYSSELNVNALELDDSALYLCASSSTTGAKNIQYFGAGTRLSVL.

This clone came up many times. This CDR3 reads CAWSLTGLVTETQYF. For the CDR3, the DNA is TGTGCCTGGAGTCTGACCGGACTAGTTACAGAGACCCAGTACTTC. J is TRBJ2-5 and V is TRBV30; 7 nucleotides agree with TRBD2. CDR1 GTSNPN and CDR2 SVGIG come from the germline V gene (reference sequence). The CDR3 is made up of 15 amino acids. V was clipped by 2 bases and J by 4 bases; unmatched bases: 10.

This clone was seen many times. This rearrangement joins TRBV5-4 to TRBJ2-3, with 7 positions matching TRBD1. The CDR3 consists of 19 residues. Trimming cost V 4 bases and J 3 bases; bases outside gene matches: 20. In germline, CDR1 is SGHNT, CDR2 YYREEE (reference sequence). CDR3 sequence: CASSGLPGQTPDWTDTQYF. The CDR3, as DNA: TGTGCCAGCAGCGGACTTCCGGGACAGACCCCCGATTGGACAGATACGCAGTATTTT. Complete variable domain (other parts from reference TRBV5-4 and TRBJ2-3): ETGVTQSPTHLIKTRGQQVTLRCSSQSGHNTVSWYQQALGQGPQFIFQYYREEENGRGNFPPRFSGLQFPNYSSELNVNALELDDSALYLCASSGLPGQTPDWTDTQYFGPGTRLTVL.

The CDR3 is CASSRGPSGEQYF. CDR3 coding DNA: TGCGCCAGCAGCCGAGGACCCTCGGGGGAGCAGTACTTC. This chain joins TRBV4-3 and TRBJ2-7, with a possible D match to TRBD2 (5 bases). The CDR3 loop spans 13 amino acids. Trimming removed 4 bases from V and 7 bases from J, with 14 bases in between. Germline CDR1 reads LGHNA; CDR2 reads YSLEER.

This clone was detected many times. The rearrangement uses TRBV18 and TRBJ2-1, with 9 bases lining up with TRBD2. CDR1 and CDR2 from the germline V gene are KGHSH and LQKENI. The CDR3 consists of 15 residues. V gave up 4 bases and J gave up 4 bases; unmatched junction bases: 5. The CDR3 spells CASSQSSGEYNEQFF. Written as DNA, the CDR3 is TGTGCCAGCTCACAATCTAGCGGGGAGTACAATGAGCAGTTCTTC.